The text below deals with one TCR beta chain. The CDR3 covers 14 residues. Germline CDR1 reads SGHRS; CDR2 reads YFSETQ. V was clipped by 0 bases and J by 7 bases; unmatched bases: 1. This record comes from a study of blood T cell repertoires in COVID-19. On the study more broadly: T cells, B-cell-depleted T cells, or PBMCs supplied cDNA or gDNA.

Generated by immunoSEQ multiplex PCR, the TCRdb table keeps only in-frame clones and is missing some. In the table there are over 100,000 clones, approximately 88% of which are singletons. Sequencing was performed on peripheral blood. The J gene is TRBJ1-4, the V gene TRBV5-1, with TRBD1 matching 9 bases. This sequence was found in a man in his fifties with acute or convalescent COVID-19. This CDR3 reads CASSLAGQGEKLFF. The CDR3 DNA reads TGCGCCAGCAGCTTGGCGGGACAGGGTGAAAAACTGTTTTTT. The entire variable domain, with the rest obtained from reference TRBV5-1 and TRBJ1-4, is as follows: KAGVTQTPRYLIKTRGQQVTLSCSPISGHRSVSWYQQTPGQGLQFLFEYFSETQRNKGNFPGRFSGRQFSNSRSEMNVSTLELGDSALYLCASSLAGQGEKLFFGSGTQLSVL.